This TCR beta chain was sequenced for a study of blood T cell repertoires in COVID-19. Produced via immunoSEQ multiplex PCR; TCRdb's table is partial and in-frame only. The sample shows tens of thousands of clones, 75% to 80% of them seen only once. With 3 bases clipped from V and 11 bases from J, the junction kept 7 bases outside the gene matches. The CDR3 covers 12 residues. The TCR originated in a human donor in a cohort sampled during active COVID-19. Material for sequencing was peripheral blood. The chain links TRBV12-3 or TRBV12-4 to TRBJ2-7; 7 positions match TRBD2. The CDR3, as DNA: TGTGCCAGCAGTTTCAGATGGGGAGGGGAGTACTTC. Protein: CASSFRWGGEYF.